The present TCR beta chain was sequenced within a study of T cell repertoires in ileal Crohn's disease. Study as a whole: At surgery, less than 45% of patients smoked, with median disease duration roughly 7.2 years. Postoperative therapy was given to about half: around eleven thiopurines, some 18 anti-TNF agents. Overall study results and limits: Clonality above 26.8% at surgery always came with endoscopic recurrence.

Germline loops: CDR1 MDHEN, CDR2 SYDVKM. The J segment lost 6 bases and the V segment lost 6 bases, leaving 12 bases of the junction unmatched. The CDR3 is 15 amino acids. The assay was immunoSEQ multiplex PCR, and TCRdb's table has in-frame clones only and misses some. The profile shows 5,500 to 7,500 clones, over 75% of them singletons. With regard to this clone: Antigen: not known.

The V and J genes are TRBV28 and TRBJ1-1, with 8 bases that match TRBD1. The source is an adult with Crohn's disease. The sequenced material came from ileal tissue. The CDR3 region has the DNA TGTGCCAGCAGAGCTTGGGACAGGATCTTACCTGAAGCTTTCTTT. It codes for CASRAWDRILPEAFF.